This passage covers 26 T cell receptor beta chains from one sample sequenced in a study of beta chain features in type 1 diabetes. Sequenced material consisted of expressed TCRB transcripts (all of the isolated RNA was reverse transcribed). Profiling relied on immunoSEQ multiplex PCR, and the TCRdb table lists in-frame clones only, not all of them. The repertoire holds around 280,000 clones, with approximately 8% as singletons. Sequenced input: central memory CD4+ T cells from blood. All receptors derive from a woman younger than 35 in good health.

There are a few counts of this clone. The V gene is TRBV29-1, the J gene TRBJ1-2, with no clear D. Germline lookup yields CDR1 SQVTM and CDR2 ANQGSEA. Trimming pared 5 bases from V and 5 bases from J, leaving 9 bases between. There are 11 residues in the CDR3. The CDR3 loop reads CSVQVEYGYTF. DNA for the CDR3: TGCAGCGTTCAAGTCGAATATGGCTACACCTTC. Variable domain in full (rest from reference TRBV29-1 and TRBJ1-2): SAVISQKPSRDICQRGTSLTIQCQVDSQVTMMFWYRQQPGQSLTLIATANQGSEATYESGFVIDKFPISRPNLTFSTLTVSNMSPEDSSIYLCSVQVEYGYTFGSGTRLTVV.

This clone has only a few counts. The chain has TRBV7-2 and TRBJ2-1; 10 bases line up with TRBD1. The CDR3 sequence is 16 residues long. Looked up from germline, CDR1 is SGHTA and CDR2 is FQGNSA. The trim removed 6 bases at V and 2 bases at J, leaving 7 bases unmatched. CDR3 bases: TGTGCCAGCAGGTCCCGGGACAGGGGACCCTACAATGAGCAGTTCTTC. It is translated as CASRSRDRGPYNEQFF.

The rearrangement links TRBV7-9 to TRBJ1-3, with D hard to call. Germline V gene data show CDR1 as SEHNR and CDR2 as FQNEAQ (reference sequence). The CDR3 is 15 residues long. V was clipped by 5 bases and J by 1 base, with 12 bases between them. The CDR3 sequence is CASSVGGNSGNTIYF. The DNA of the CDR3 is TGTGCCAGCAGCGTTGGAGGGAATTCTGGAAACACCATATATTTT.

The chain joins TRBV18 to TRBJ1-2, with D unresolved. The CDR3 length is 14 residues. Per the germline V gene, CDR1 is KGHSH and CDR2 is LQKENI. Trimming pared 3 bases from V and 4 bases from J, leaving 12 bases between. The CDR3 nucleotides are TGTGCCAGCTCACCTCCCAGCACCCTCTATGGCTACACCTTC. The encoded protein is CASSPPSTLYGYTF.

This clone was recorded many times. Other DNA variants within this sample encode the same CDR3. The chain has TRBV28 and TRBJ2-5; a weak D match, TRBD2 (5 bases). Trimming cost V 2 bases and J 5 bases, with 6 bases left between them. CDR1 and CDR2 from the germline V gene are MDHEN and SYDVKM. The CDR3 is 12 amino acids. The CDR3 nucleotides are TGTGCCAGCAGTTTACGCGGGGAGACCCAGTACTTC. This encodes CASSLRGETQYF.

The chain combines TRBV7-8 with TRBJ2-7, with D tentatively TRBD2 (6 bases). There are 15 residues in the CDR3. Trimming took 1 base from V and 0 from J, leaving 10 bases between them. CDR1 is SGHVS and CDR2 is FQNEAQ in the germline V gene. In nucleotides, the CDR3 is TGTGCCAGCAGCTTAGAGCGGGTGAGCTCCTACGAGCAGTACTTC. Translation: CASSLERVSSYEQYF. The complete variable domain, with remaining parts taken from reference TRBV7-8 and TRBJ2-7, reads GAGVSQSPRYKVAKRGQDVALRCDPISGHVSLFWYQQALGQGPEFLTYFQNEAQLDKSGLPSDRFFAERPEGSVSTLKIQRTQQEDSAVYLCASSLERVSSYEQYFGPGTRLTVT.

This clone was recorded a few times. The DNA for the CDR3 is TGTGCCAGCAGCCCCACTCGTGGCTCCTACAATGAGCAGTTCTTC. Translating it yields CASSPTRGSYNEQFF. The rearrangement joins TRBV5-4 to TRBJ2-1; D gene unclear. The germline V and J ends were trimmed by 4 bases and 0 bases, with 11 bases remaining between them. The length of the CDR3 is 15 residues. Germline CDR1 is SGHNT and CDR2 is YYREEE (reference sequence). Variable domain in full (rest from reference TRBV5-4 and TRBJ2-1): ETGVTQSPTHLIKTRGQQVTLRCSSQSGHNTVSWYQQALGQGPQFIFQYYREEENGRGNFPPRFSGLQFPNYSSELNVNALELDDSALYLCASSPTRGSYNEQFFGPGTRLTVL.

Regarding this clone: Other nucleotide sequences in the sample specify the same CDR3. The chain is built from TRBV18 and TRBJ1-1, with TRBD1 matching over 8 bases. Germline V gives CDR1 KGHSH, CDR2 LQKENI. The V gene end was trimmed by 4 bases and the J gene end by 0 bases; junction bases not matched to a gene: 1. The CDR3 runs to 14 residues. The DNA of the CDR3 is TGTGCCAGCTCACGGGACAGGTTGAACACTGAAGCTTTCTTT. It translates to CASSRDRLNTEAFF.

This clone was detected a few times. The chain couples TRBV15 to TRBJ2-5; D perhaps matches TRBD2 (5 bases). The CDR3 runs to 15 residues. Germline V gives CDR1 LNHNV, CDR2 YYDKDF (reference sequence). Deletions cut 4 bases from V and 0 bases from J, with 12 bases between. CDR3 amino acids: CATSKETGNQETQYF. CDR3 nucleotides: TGTGCCACCAGCAAAGAGACCGGGAACCAAGAGACCCAGTACTTC.

This clone was seen many times. This chain joins TRBV4-3 and TRBJ1-2, with D unresolved. Germline V CDR1 and CDR2: LGHNA, YSLEER. There are 16 residues in the CDR3. Deletions cut 1 base from V and 0 bases from J, with 12 bases between. The CDR3 bases are TGCGCCAGCAGCCAAGGGGCTTGGCAGTCTAACTATGGCTACACCTTC. Translated: CASSQGAWQSNYGYTF.

V gene TRBV11-2 combines with J gene TRBJ2-5, with D maybe TRBD2 (6 bases). Trimming removed 5 bases at V and 1 base at J, with 14 bases between. CDR3 length: 15 residues. CDR1 is SGHAT, CDR2 FQNNGV, per germline. CDR3 nucleotides: TGTGCCAGCAGCCGGCTGGGGGGATCCCAAGAGACCCAGTACTTC. It translates to CASSRLGGSQETQYF.

The table lists this clone with a few counts. This chain links TRBV7-9 with TRBJ2-7, with 8 bases lining up with TRBD1. Germline values: CDR1 SEHNR, CDR2 FQNEAQ (reference sequence). This CDR3 contains 14 residues. V shed 3 bases and J 7 bases; nucleotides not matched to a gene: 8. CDR3 bases: TGTGCCAGCAGCTTCACAGGGGGGTCTGTTGAGCAGTACTTC. Its translation: CASSFTGGSVEQYF.

The table lists this clone with a few counts. V gene TRBV7-9 combines with J gene TRBJ2-7, with D uncertain. V was clipped by 5 bases and J by 6 bases, with 14 bases between them. Germline V lookup: CDR1 SEHNR, CDR2 FQNEAQ (reference sequence). The CDR3 length is 13 residues. CDR3 bases: TGTGCCAGCAGCCAGATTGTGAAGGGCGAGCAGTACTTC. Protein product: CASSQIVKGEQYF.

V is TRBV5-8 and J is TRBJ2-3; the D call may be TRBD1 or TRBD2 (5 bases each). Trimming took off 2 bases at V and 2 bases at J, with 12 bases between the two ends. The CDR3 length is 15 residues. Germline CDR1 and CDR2: SGHTS and YDEGEE. CDR3 protein: CASSFVRGLTDTQYF. Written as DNA, the CDR3 is TGTGCCAGCAGCTTCGTACGGGGCCTCACAGATACGCAGTATTTT.

This clone was observed a handful of times. The chain has TRBV7-3 and TRBJ2-3, with D possibly matching TRBD2 (7 bases). Trimming stripped 2 bases from V and 6 bases from J, with 12 bases between. CDR1 and CDR2 (germline): SGHTA, FQGTGA. The CDR3 runs 14 residues. CDR3 sequence: CASSLLGGDDTQYF. CDR3 bases: TGTGCCAGCAGCTTATTAGGGGGGGACGATACGCAGTATTTT.

This clone showed up just a few times. The gene calls are TRBV18 and TRBJ1-4, with 9 bases fitting TRBD1. The V and J ends lost 1 base and 8 bases, in that order; junction bases with no gene match: 8. CDR1 and CDR2 from the germline V gene are KGHSH and LQKENI. The CDR3 has 16 amino acids. CDR3 DNA: TGTGCCAGCTCACCACTTTACAGGGGGCCAGAGGAAAAACTGTTTTTT. This translates into CASSPLYRGPEEKLFF.

This clone has a count of ten or more. This chain uses TRBV11-2 with TRBJ2-3, with D perhaps matching TRBD2 (5 bases). The CDR3 covers 16 residues. Trimming cost V 5 bases and J 4 bases, with 19 bases left between them. CDR1 is SGHAT and CDR2 is FQNNGV in the germline V gene. CDR3 coding DNA: TGTGCCAGCAGCGACCAGACGGGGATGGGTGCAGATACGCAGTATTTT. It is translated as CASSDQTGMGADTQYF.

This clone was detected only a few times. The chain uses TRBV18 and TRBJ2-5; D may be TRBD2 (6 bases). The CDR3 consists of 14 residues. Per germline, CDR1 KGHSH and CDR2 LQKENI. V lost 2 bases to trimming and J lost 2 bases, with 9 bases between them. CDR3 in DNA: TGTGCCAGCTCACCAGGGACTTGGCAAGAGACCCAGTACTTC. Protein sequence: CASSPGTWQETQYF. The whole variable domain, remainder taken from reference TRBV18 and TRBJ2-5, is NAGVMQNPRHLVRRRGQEARLRCSPMKGHSHVYWYRQLPEEGLKFMVYLQKENIIDESGMPKERFSAEFPKEGPSILRIQQVVRGDSAAYFCASSPGTWQETQYFGPGTRLLVL.

The table lists this clone with a few counts. This chain connects TRBV7-9 to TRBJ2-5, with D perhaps matching TRBD1 (6 bases). CDR1 and CDR2 from the germline V gene are SEHNR and FQNEAQ (reference sequence). There are 15 residues in the CDR3. V was shortened by 6 bases and J by 2 bases, with 16 bases between the two germline ends. For the CDR3, the DNA is TGTGCCAGCAGACCGGACAGTGGACTGCAAGAGACCCAGTACTTC. This codes for CASRPDSGLQETQYF.

This chain links TRBV7-9 with TRBJ1-2; no firm D call. The ends were cut back, 2 bases at V and 8 bases at J, with 12 bases in the middle. The germline V gene has CDR1 SEHNR and CDR2 FQNEAQ (reference sequence). The CDR3 spans 13 residues. The CDR3 sequence is CASSLKDPGGYTF. For the CDR3, the DNA is TGTGCCAGCAGCTTAAAGGACCCGGGCGGCTACACCTTC.

This clone appeared a few times. In DNA, the CDR3 is TGTGCCAGCAGCTCACAGGAAAACACTGAAGCTTTCTTT. Its protein product is CASSSQENTEAFF. This chain connects TRBV7-3 to TRBJ1-1, with D possibly TRBD1 on 5 matching bases. The CDR3 consists of 13 residues. V was clipped by 4 bases and J by 2 bases, with 8 bases between them. Germline CDR1 SGHTA, CDR2 FQGTGA. The whole variable domain, filled in from reference TRBV7-3 and TRBJ1-1, reads GAGVSQTPSNKVTEKGKYVELRCDPISGHTALYWYRQSLGQGPEFLIYFQGTGAADDSGLPNDRFFAVRPEGSVSTLKIQRTERGDSAVYLCASSSQENTEAFFGQGTRLTVV.

This chain connects TRBV7-6 to TRBJ2-3, with D maybe TRBD2 (6 bases). The CDR3 loop spans 16 amino acids. Germline lookup yields CDR1 SGHVS and CDR2 FNYEAQ. Trimming removed 4 bases at V and 3 bases at J, with 17 bases between. The CDR3 DNA follows: TGTGCCAGCAGCTCTTACTTGGGGGGTGTAACAGATACGCAGTATTTT. This codes for CASSSYLGGVTDTQYF.

The count of this clone is one. V usage is TRBV7-2 and J usage is TRBJ2-3; 11 bases are a match to TRBD2. The CDR3 consists of 17 residues. In germline, CDR1 is SGHTA, CDR2 FQGNSA. V trimming: 3 bases; J trimming: 4 bases; junction bases outside the gene matches: 9. In nucleotides, the CDR3 is TGTGCCAGCAGCTTCTTCGCGACTAGCGGGGCGGCAGATACGCAGTATTTT. It encodes CASSFFATSGAADTQYF. Filled out from reference TRBV7-2 and TRBJ2-3, the complete variable domain reads GAGVSQSPSNKVTEKGKDVELRCDPISGHTALYWYRQSLGQGLEFLIYFQGNSAPDKSGLPSDRFSAERTGGSVSTLTIQRTQQEDSAVYLCASSFFATSGAADTQYFGPGTRLTVL.

This clone appeared a few times. V is TRBV10-3 and J is TRBJ2-7; D remains ambiguous. V dropped 0 bases and J dropped 6 bases, with 9 bases sitting between them. Germline V CDR1 and CDR2: ENHRY, SYGVKD. CDR3 length equals 13 residues. The CDR3 protein is CAISESGLGEQYV. CDR3 in DNA: TGTGCCATCAGTGAGTCAGGTCTCGGCGAGCAGTACGTC.

This clone was seen ten or more times. This sequence joins TRBV7-2 and TRBJ2-1; the match to TRBD1 covers 10 bases. This CDR3 region has 15 residues. Per germline, CDR1 SGHTA and CDR2 FQGNSA. J was trimmed by 6 bases and V by 1 base; bases with no gene match: 3. In nucleotides, the CDR3 is TGTGCCAGCAGCTTAGGACAGGGGGCGGCCAATGAGCAGTTCTTC. It is translated as CASSLGQGAANEQFF.

In this sample, this clone turned up a few times. The chain joins TRBV4-1 to TRBJ1-2; D is undetermined. This CDR3 comprises 14 residues. The V end was cut by 1 base, the J end by 2 bases, with 8 bases between. CDR1 and CDR2 (germline): MGHRA, YSYEKL. CDR3 in DNA: TGCGCCAGCAGCCAAGTAAAGGAGAACTATGGCTACACCTTC. This sequence encodes CASSQVKENYGYTF.